This T cell receptor (beta chain) was found in a study of T cell responses to AZD1222 COVID-19 vaccine. The study's findings and limits: Donor demographics were predominantly white British with a female majority; clonal diversity may be underestimated. Just a handful of AZD1222 recipients tested seropositive at baseline.

Germline CDR1 SGHDT, CDR2 YYEEEE. V trimming: 3 bases; J trimming: 8 bases; junction bases outside the gene matches: 4. The CDR3 is 14 amino acids. The table came from immunoSEQ multiplex PCR; TCRdb's copy has only in-frame clones and leaves some out. The sample lists some 74,000 clones, approximately 80% occurring once. Turning to this clone: What it recognizes is unknown.

This receptor was identified in an adult in good health. The V and J genes are TRBV5-6 and TRBJ2-3, with 12 positions matching TRBD2. The sequenced sample was peripheral blood, obtained on day 0 of AZD1222 vaccination. The CDR3: CASSSLTSGGTQYF. The CDR3 DNA reads TGTGCCAGCAGCTCCCTGACTAGCGGGGGTACGCAGTATTTT. The variable domain in full, with the rest retrieved from reference TRBV5-6 and TRBJ2-3, is DAGVTQSPTHLIKTRGQQVTLRCSPKSGHDTVSWYQQALGQGPQFIFQYYEEEERQRGNFPDRFSGHQFPNYSSELNVNALLLGDSALYLCASSSLTSGGTQYFGPGTRLTVL.